This TCR beta chain was observed in a study of T cells after posttransplantation cyclophosphamide. Study-wide results and limits: Later post-transplant blood repertoires were often dominated by donor CD8+ memory clones. After PTCy, TRB diversity resembled that of CNI/methotrexate controls. TRB overlap between skin or GI tissue T cells and blood was limited.

This clone was found a few times. Its antigen remains unknown. Some clones are missing from TCRdb's copy, which holds only in-frame ones; the method was immunoSEQ multiplex PCR. The profile covers tens of thousands of clones, with roughly 84% appearing a single time and around 2.8% taken by the ten largest. Per germline, CDR1 LNHNV and CDR2 YYDKDF (reference sequence). V dropped 1 base and J dropped 5 bases, with 8 bases sitting between them. CDR3 length: 14 amino acids. Source material: PBMCs. The receptor's source is a man aged 25-40 years with a blood cancer, CMV-positive, and with a related stem cell donor. This rearrangement joins TRBV15 to TRBJ1-4; TRBD1 is a possible D gene (6 bases). CDR3 loop: CATSRGTENEKLFF. For the CDR3, the DNA is TGTGCCACCAGCAGAGGGACAGAAAATGAAAAACTGTTTTTT.